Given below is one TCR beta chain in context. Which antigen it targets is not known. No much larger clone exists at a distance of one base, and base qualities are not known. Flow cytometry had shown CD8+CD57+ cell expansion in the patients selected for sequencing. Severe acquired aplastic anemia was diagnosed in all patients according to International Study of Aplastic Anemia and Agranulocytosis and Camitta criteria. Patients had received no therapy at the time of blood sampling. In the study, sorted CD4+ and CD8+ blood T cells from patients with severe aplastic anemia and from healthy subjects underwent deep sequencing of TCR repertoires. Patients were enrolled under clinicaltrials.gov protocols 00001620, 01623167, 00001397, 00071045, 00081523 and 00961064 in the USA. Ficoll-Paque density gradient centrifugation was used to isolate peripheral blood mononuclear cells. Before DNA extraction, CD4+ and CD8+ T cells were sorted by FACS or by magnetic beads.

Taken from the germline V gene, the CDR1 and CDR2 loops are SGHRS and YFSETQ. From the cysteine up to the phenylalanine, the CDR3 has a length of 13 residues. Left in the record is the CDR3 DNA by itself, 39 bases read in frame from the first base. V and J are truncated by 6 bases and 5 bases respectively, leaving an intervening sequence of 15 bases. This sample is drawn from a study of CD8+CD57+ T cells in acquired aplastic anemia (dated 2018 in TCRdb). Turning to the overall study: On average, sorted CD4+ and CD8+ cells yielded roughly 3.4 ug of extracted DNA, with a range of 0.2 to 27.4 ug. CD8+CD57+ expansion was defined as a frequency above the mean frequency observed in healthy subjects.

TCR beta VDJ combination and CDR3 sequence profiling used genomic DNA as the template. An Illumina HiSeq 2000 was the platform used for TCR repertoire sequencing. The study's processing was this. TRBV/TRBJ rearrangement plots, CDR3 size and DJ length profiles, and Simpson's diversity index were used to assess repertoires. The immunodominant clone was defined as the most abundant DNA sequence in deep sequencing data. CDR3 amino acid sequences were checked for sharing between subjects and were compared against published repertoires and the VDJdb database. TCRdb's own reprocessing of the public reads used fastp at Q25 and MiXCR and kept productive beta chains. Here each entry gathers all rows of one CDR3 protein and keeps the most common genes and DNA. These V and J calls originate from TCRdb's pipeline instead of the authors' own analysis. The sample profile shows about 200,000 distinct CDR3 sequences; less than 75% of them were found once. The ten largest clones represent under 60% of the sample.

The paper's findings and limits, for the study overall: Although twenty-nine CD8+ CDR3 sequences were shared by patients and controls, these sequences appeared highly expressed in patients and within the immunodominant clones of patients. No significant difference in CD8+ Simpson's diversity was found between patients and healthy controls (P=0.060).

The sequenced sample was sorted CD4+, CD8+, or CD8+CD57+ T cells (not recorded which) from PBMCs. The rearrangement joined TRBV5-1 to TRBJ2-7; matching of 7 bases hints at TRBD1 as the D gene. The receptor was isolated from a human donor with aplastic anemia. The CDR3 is CASKEGAQNEQYF. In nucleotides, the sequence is TGCGCCAGCAAGGAGGGGGCCCAGAACGAGCAGTACTTC.